The 20 T cell receptor beta chains given below trace back to one sample, sequenced in a study of CD8+ T cells in alopecia areata. Extracted from the samples, RNA was reverse transcribed into cDNA to serve as the sequencing template. The method was immunoSEQ multiplex PCR; TCRdb's version includes in-frame clones alone and lacks a portion of them. Of 150,000 or so clones listed, about 70% were seen once; the top ten hold 10% to 12%. Here the sequenced sample was CD8+ T cells sorted from blood, taken at week 0. Receptors were obtained from a human donor with alopecia areata.

The rearrangement uses TRBV7-9 and TRBJ2-1, with D perhaps TRBD1 (6 bases). V was cut by 0 bases and J by 10 bases, with 10 bases left in between. Germline V gene data show CDR1 as SEHNR and CDR2 as FQNEAQ (reference sequence). The CDR3 is made up of 13 amino acids. The CDR3: CASSLAPGTEQFF. The CDR3 region has the DNA TGTGCCAGCAGCTTAGCGCCCGGGACAGAGCAGTTCTTC.

CDR3 in DNA: TGCGCCAATCTGAGGGGTGATCAGCCCCAGCATTTT. Encoded protein: CANLRGDQPQHF. The V call is TRBV4-1, the J call TRBJ1-5; D is perhaps TRBD1 (5 bases). Per the germline V gene, CDR1 is MGHRA and CDR2 is YSYEKL. The germline V and J ends were trimmed by 10 bases and 5 bases, with 12 bases remaining between them. The length of the CDR3 is 12 residues.

The chain carries TRBV15 and TRBJ2-3; TRBD1 aligns across 8 bases. Trimming took 6 bases from V and 0 from J; bases not matched to a gene: 5. Per germline, CDR1 LNHNV and CDR2 YYDKDF (reference sequence). There are 15 residues in the CDR3. The CDR3 reads CATSMGQVSTDTQYF. The CDR3 DNA is TGTGCCACCAGTATGGGACAGGTGAGCACAGATACGCAGTATTTT.

The chain recombines TRBV29-1 with TRBJ1-2, with D maybe TRBD1 (5 bases). The germline CDR1 and CDR2 sequences are SQVTM and ANQGSEA. The germline V and J ends were trimmed by 5 bases and 4 bases, with 23 bases remaining between them. The CDR3 contains 16 residues. The CDR3 region has the DNA TGCAGCGTTAAAAGGCCAGGGCGCTTTGAAGTCTATGGCTACACCTTC. Protein: CSVKRPGRFEVYGYTF.

The CDR3 sequence is CASSTILGAETQYF. The CDR3 DNA follows: TGTGCCAGCAGTACTATACTGGGGGCAGAGACCCAGTACTTC. The J gene is TRBJ2-5, the V gene TRBV27, with a tentative D call TRBD1 (6 bases). The CDR3 is 14 residues long. Per germline, CDR1 MNHEY and CDR2 SMNVEV (reference sequence). Trimming left V 5 bases short and J 4 bases short, with 14 bases between.

The chain recombines TRBV5-4 with TRBJ2-5, with TRBD1 matching over 7 bases. Germline V gene sequence: CDR1 SGHNT, CDR2 YYREEE (reference sequence). V dropped 5 bases and J dropped 2; count of bases not matched to a gene: 9. The length of the CDR3 is 15 residues. In nucleotides, the CDR3 is TGTGCCAGCAGTAGGGGACAGTACCTTCAAGAGACCCAGTACTTC. It is translated as CASSRGQYLQETQYF.

There are a few counts of this clone. The chain recombines TRBV7-9 with TRBJ1-3; D ambiguous. Trimming pared 3 bases from V and 0 bases from J, leaving 3 bases between. CDR3 length equals 13 residues. Germline V CDR1 and CDR2: SEHNR, FQNEAQ (reference sequence). The CDR3 DNA sequence: TGTGCCAGCAGCTTCCCCTCTGGAAACACCATATATTTT. It translates to CASSFPSGNTIYF.

This clone was detected only once. The rearrangement joins TRBV2 to TRBJ2-3; D is uncertain. Germline V gene sequence: CDR1 SNHLY, CDR2 FYNNEI. The CDR3 has 13 residues. Trimming cost V 6 bases and J 3 bases, with 10 bases left between them. The CDR3 sequence: CASRSGRTDTQYF. CDR3 bases: TGTGCCAGCAGGTCGGGCCGTACAGATACGCAGTATTTT.

The CDR3 DNA sequence: TGCGCCAGCAGCTTGGACAGTCTCTCCTACGAGCAGTACTTC. This encodes CASSLDSLSYEQYF. The chain links TRBV5-1 to TRBJ2-7; D uncertain. The CDR3 runs to 14 residues. Germline V CDR1 and CDR2: SGHRS, YFSETQ. Trimming left V 0 bases short and J 0 bases short, with 7 bases between. The whole variable domain, filled in from reference TRBV5-1 and TRBJ2-7, reads KAGVTQTPRYLIKTRGQQVTLSCSPISGHRSVSWYQQTPGQGLQFLFEYFSETQRNKGNFPGRFSGRQFSNSRSEMNVSTLELGDSALYLCASSLDSLSYEQYFGPGTRLTVT.

The chain has TRBV29-1 and TRBJ1-4; D gene unclear. The V gene lost 4 bases and the J gene lost 0 bases, with 12 bases spanning the gap. The CDR3 contains 15 residues. Germline values: CDR1 SQVTM, CDR2 ANQGSEA. The CDR3 sequence is CSVGLPDATNEKLFF. The CDR3 bases are TGCAGCGTTGGACTACCGGATGCAACTAATGAAAAACTGTTTTTT.

The table lists this clone with a count of one. V and J are TRBV27 and TRBJ2-2; 8 positions agree with TRBD1. Germline CDR1 MNHEY, CDR2 SMNVEV (reference sequence). The junction had 9 bases not matched to a gene; V was cut back by 6 bases and J by 6 bases. This CDR3 region has 15 residues. The CDR3 sequence is CASSRNTQGAGELFF. As DNA, the CDR3 is TGTGCCAGCAGCCGCAACACACAGGGGGCCGGGGAGCTGTTTTTT.

This chain links TRBV29-1 with TRBJ2-1, with 7 bases identical to TRBD2. Germline-derived CDR1 and CDR2 are SQVTM and ANQGSEA. CDR3 length: 13 amino acids. V shed 2 bases, J shed 9 bases, and the junction held 7 bases outside the gene matches. This CDR3 reads CSVERWEGTEQFF. The CDR3 DNA is TGCAGCGTTGAAAGGTGGGAGGGGACTGAGCAGTTCTTC.

This clone was counted between two and nine times. The V call is TRBV29-1, the J call TRBJ2-2, with 7 positions matching TRBD1. CDR3 length: 13 amino acids. From germline, CDR1 is SQVTM and CDR2 ANQGSEA. J gave up 4 bases and V 4 bases, and 3 bases lay outside the gene matches. CDR3 bases: TGCAGCGTTGGAACAGGGGCCACCGGGGAGCTGTTTTTT. Translated: CSVGTGATGELFF.

This clone was seen a few times. The chain is built from TRBV11-2 and TRBJ2-1; possibly TRBD2 for D (6 bases). Germline values: CDR1 SGHAT, CDR2 FQNNGV. The CDR3 consists of 11 residues. V lost 3 bases, J lost 10 bases, and 7 bases lay in between. The CDR3 nucleotides are TGTGCCAGCAGCTTTAGCGGCGAGCAGTTCTTC. Translation: CASSFSGEQFF.

This clone was observed a few times. This rearrangement joins TRBV5-1 to TRBJ2-3, with D possibly being TRBD2 (6 bases). V gave up 0 bases and J gave up 4 bases, with 12 bases separating them. The CDR3 length is 15 residues. Germline V lookup: CDR1 SGHRS, CDR2 YFSETQ. CDR3 residues: CASSLENAGPDTQYF. The CDR3 nucleotides are TGCGCCAGCAGCTTGGAGAACGCGGGGCCAGATACGCAGTATTTT. Filled out from reference TRBV5-1 and TRBJ2-3, the complete variable domain reads KAGVTQTPRYLIKTRGQQVTLSCSPISGHRSVSWYQQTPGQGLQFLFEYFSETQRNKGNFPGRFSGRQFSNSRSEMNVSTLELGDSALYLCASSLENAGPDTQYFGPGTRLTVL.

This clone was seen once. The chain combines TRBV18 with TRBJ1-2; D not certain. Germline V CDR1 and CDR2: KGHSH, LQKENI. With 6 bases removed from V and 4 bases from J, the gap between germline ends came to 12 bases. The CDR3 totals 13 residues. CDR3 nucleotides: TGTGCCAGCTCGCCCCCTTTGGTCTATGGCTACACCTTC. This sequence encodes CASSPPLVYGYTF.

V usage is TRBV7-9 and J usage is TRBJ2-5; TRBD1 agrees at 10 bases. V shed 5 bases and J 7 bases; nucleotides not matched to a gene: 7. The CDR3 loop spans 14 amino acids. CDR1 and CDR2 (germline): SEHNR, FQNEAQ (reference sequence). The CDR3 protein is CASSPRQGAWTQYF. CDR3 sequence (DNA): TGTGCCAGCAGCCCTCGACAGGGGGCCTGGACCCAGTACTTC.

V usage is TRBV2 and J usage is TRBJ1-1; D might be TRBD1 (5 bases). The CDR3 is made up of 15 amino acids. Germline V gives CDR1 SNHLY, CDR2 FYNNEI. V was trimmed by 11 bases and J by 4 bases, leaving 23 bases between them. CDR3 in DNA: TGTGCCTCCCCTCAGGAACCAGGGAGGACCACTGAAGCTTTCTTT. Amino acids: CASPQEPGRTTEAFF.

The chain is built from TRBV19 and TRBJ1-1; D not certain. CDR3 length: 12 amino acids. Trimming stripped 3 bases from V and 8 bases from J, with 10 bases between. Germline CDR1 LNHDA, CDR2 SQIVND (reference sequence). The CDR3 spells CASSMSAPEAFF. As DNA, the CDR3 is TGTGCCAGTAGTATGTCGGCACCCGAAGCTTTCTTT.

The chain has TRBV27 and TRBJ1-2, with TRBD1 as a possible D gene (6 bases). The CDR3 totals 13 residues. Germline lookup yields CDR1 MNHEY and CDR2 SMNVEV (reference sequence). The V end was cut by 5 bases, the J end by 11 bases, with 18 bases between. The CDR3 nucleotides are TGTGCCAGCAGTCTTCATTCTAGGGGGGAATACACCTTC. Translation: CASSLHSRGEYTF.